This TCR beta chain was sequenced for a study of blood T cell repertoires in COVID-19 (dated by TCRdb to the early 2020s). In the study overall: The collaborator samples originated in the United States, Italy and Spain and spanned the acute and convalescent phases of COVID-19. The material from the prospective study consisted of cDNA or gDNA derived from T cells, B-cell-depleted T cells, or PBMCs. Samples were obtained from the ongoing ImmuneRACE study (first 160 participants) and from some 1,300 subjects provided by 6 global collaborators. The repertoires were released in a freely available public database intended as a resource for research on the immune response to SARS-CoV-2. HLA class I and class II types, where available, came from metadata supplied by the sample provider rather than from assay-based typing. Nearly every sample came with metadata listing a de-identified subject ID, COVID-19 status, age in years and sex. Subjects who had been exposed to COVID-19, were actively infected with it, or had recovered from it provided the deeply sampled blood TCRbeta repertoires that made up the dataset.

Findings and caveats that apply to the study as a whole: Clinical and demographic metadata were provided uncurated, with the amount varying by source and participant.

As for this clone: Its antigen is not yet known. Within one base of it there is no much larger clone, and no base qualities were kept.

The collaborating institutions used their own protocols to collect whole blood in K2EDTA tubes. For TCRbeta analysis, collaborator samples were shipped as frozen whole blood, as isolated PBMCs, or as DNA extracted from either sample type. The germline V gene encodes CDR1 SGHNT and CDR2 YYREEE (reference sequence). After removal of 7 bases from V and 5 bases from J, the junction retains 10 bases not matched to a gene. The CDR3 starts with the cysteine, ends with the phenylalanine, and has 14 residues. The entry retains the CDR3 DNA only, 42 bases that are in frame from base 1. The immunoSEQ Assay, a bias-controlled multiplex PCR, was used to amplify TCRbeta CDR3 regions from genomic DNA. The published analysis was carried out like this. Within the assay, amplification of reference gene primers was used to estimate how many nucleated cells each sample contained. Sequence reads were collapsed and filtered to measure the absolute abundance of every unique TCRbeta CDR3 rearrangement. For each sample, productive Simpson clonality was calculated as the square root of Simpson's diversity index over productive rearrangements. Imported from immuneACCESS, the table was reduced by TCRdb to in-frame sequences with V and J called. These copies leave out some clones; in studies compared against another copy, an unresolved V gene accounts for under half, and the cause of the remainder is not known. The DNA was the basis for D and trimming; V, J and clone size are from that table. Within this sample are a few hundred thousand clones, with approximately 84% of them counted one time only. Roughly 2.4% of the sample lies in the top ten.

Sequenced material: peripheral blood. In this chain, TRBV5-4 is recombined with TRBJ2-3; 7 junctional bases match TRBD2. The TCR comes from a woman aged 55 to 70 with acute or convalescent COVID-19. The CDR3 protein: CASFRGGGGDTQYF. Here is the DNA: TGTGCCAGCTTCCGGGGCGGGGGAGGAGATACGCAGTATTTT.